These 20 T cell receptor beta chains came from one sample sequenced in a study of response to subunit inactivated influenza vaccine. TCRdb used MiXCR to reprocess the RT-PCR reads, holding one entry per CDR3 protein. Of about 780,000 distinct CDR3 sequences in the sample, approximately 18% were seen once. The sample in question was PBMCs from blood, obtained 5 to 6 days after vaccination. Receptor source: a man aged 50-60 years who received an inactivated influenza vaccine.

This clonotype was observed a handful of times. CDR3 DNA: TGTGCCAGCAGTTACAGGGGCTACTCCTACAATGAGCAGTTCTTC. It codes for CASSYRGYSYNEQFF. V is TRBV25-1 and J is TRBJ2-1, with TRBD1 identical over 7 bases. The CDR3 is 15 residues long. In germline, CDR1 is MGHDK, CDR2 SYGVNS. V was pared by 5 bases and J by 0 bases, with 4 bases of the junction left unmatched.

The chain is built from TRBV11-2 and TRBJ2-1; unclear D gene. Between the trimmed V and J ends, which lost 0 bases and 4 bases, there was a span of 10 bases. The CDR3 covers 15 residues. The V gene's germline CDR1 is SGHAT and CDR2 FQNNGV. CDR3: CASSLDPRQYNEQFF. The CDR3, as DNA: TGTGCCAGCAGCTTAGATCCGAGGCAGTACAATGAGCAGTTCTTC.

This chain links TRBV10-3 with TRBJ2-5; D could derive from TRBD1 or TRBD2 (6 bases each). The CDR3 covers 13 residues. Trimming stripped 5 bases from V and 6 bases from J, with 13 bases between. Germline values: CDR1 ENHRY, CDR2 SYGVKD. This CDR3 reads CAISPGGLKTQYF. As DNA, the CDR3 is TGTGCCATCAGTCCCGGGGGCCTGAAGACCCAGTACTTC.

V gene TRBV10-3 combines with J gene TRBJ2-1; D unresolved. Trimming took 1 base from V and 0 from J, leaving 7 bases between them. Germline CDR1 reads ENHRY; CDR2 reads SYGVKD. The CDR3 totals 15 residues. In DNA, the CDR3 is TGTGCCATCAGTGAGTGGTTGAGCTCCTACAATGAGCAGTTCTTC. Its protein product is CAISEWLSSYNEQFF.

This clonotype has at least ten counts. CDR3 nucleotide sequence: TGTGCCAGCAGTTACCCCTTTGCGGGGTTGTACACTGAAGCTTTCTTT. It is translated as CASSYPFAGLYTEAFF. V gene TRBV6-5 combines with J gene TRBJ1-1; D gene unclear. This CDR3 contains 16 residues. Germline V lookup: CDR1 MNHEY, CDR2 SVGAGI. V dropped 2 bases and J dropped 3 bases, with 16 bases sitting between them.

The chain is built from TRBV4-3 and TRBJ2-3, with 8 bases that match TRBD1. This CDR3 has 16 residues. The V gene's germline CDR1 is LGHNA and CDR2 YSLEER. With 1 base clipped from V and 1 base from J, the junction kept 4 bases outside the gene matches. The CDR3 protein is CASSQGAGGGTDTQYF. The CDR3 DNA sequence: TGCGCCAGCAGCCAAGGAGCAGGGGGCGGCACAGATACGCAGTATTTT.

The V call is TRBV7-6, the J call TRBJ2-5; 8 bases fit TRBD2. Germline V lookup: CDR1 SGHVS, CDR2 FNYEAQ. V was pared by 2 bases and J by 0 bases, with 5 bases of the junction left unmatched. CDR3 size: 16 residues. Here the CDR3 DNA reads TGTGCCAGCAGCTTAAATCAGCGGGAGTACCAAGAGACCCAGTACTTC. Translated, it gives CASSLNQREYQETQYF.

V and J are TRBV19 and TRBJ2-7, with D possibly matching TRBD2 (5 bases). V was pared by 3 bases and J by 3 bases, with 12 bases between. CDR3 length: 14 amino acids. Germline V gives CDR1 LNHDA, CDR2 SQIVND (reference sequence). Here the CDR3 DNA reads TGTGCCAGTAGTATTTGGTCCGGGAACTACGAGCAGTACTTC. The encoded protein is CASSIWSGNYEQYF.

This clonotype was observed at least ten times. The chain couples TRBV12-3 or TRBV12-4 to TRBJ2-2, with TRBD2 identical over 11 bases. The CDR3 sequence is 16 residues long. With 2 bases clipped from V and 7 bases from J, the junction kept 6 bases outside the gene matches. CDR3 coding DNA: TGTGCCAGCAGTTTAATTAGCGGGAGGGCCGGCGGGGAGCTGTTTTTT. Translated, it gives CASSLISGRAGGELFF.

To note about this clonotype: The final CDR3 position lacks the conserved phenylalanine or tryptophan, pointing to a likely read error. This rearrangement joins TRBV7-2 to TRBJ1-5, with a possible D match to TRBD1 (5 bases). The germline V gene has CDR1 SGHTA and CDR2 FQGNSA. This CDR3 comprises 15 residues. V was shortened by 1 base and J by 7 bases, with 14 bases between the two germline ends. CDR3 residues: CASSLVGSDRQPQHL. The CDR3 DNA follows: TGTGCCAGCAGCTTAGTCGGTTCTGACAGACAGCCCCAGCATCTT.

This chain uses TRBV6-2 or TRBV6-3 with TRBJ2-7, with D tentatively TRBD1 or TRBD2 (5 bases each). V was cut by 6 bases and J by 3 bases, with 15 bases left in between. In germline, CDR1 is MNHEY, CDR2 SVGEGT. This CDR3 spans 14 amino acids. CDR3 protein: CASSFGTQGYEQYF. Here the CDR3 DNA reads TGTGCCAGCAGCTTCGGGACCCAGGGCTACGAGCAGTACTTC.

The V call is TRBV14, the J call TRBJ1-1, with a tentative D call TRBD1 (6 bases). V dropped 6 bases and J dropped 6 bases, with 14 bases sitting between them. The germline CDR1 and CDR2 sequences are SGHDN and FVKESK. The CDR3 consists of 13 residues. The CDR3 bases are TGTGCCAGCAGATGGACTGCAGGGGCTGAAGCTTTCTTT. Residues: CASRWTAGAEAFF. Complete variable domain (other parts from reference TRBV14 and TRBJ1-1): EAGVTQFPSHSVIEKGQTVTLRCDPISGHDNLYWYRRVMGKEIKFLLHFVKESKQDESGMPNNRFLAERTGGTYSTLKVQPAELEDSGVYFCASRWTAGAEAFFGQGTRLTVV.

The J gene is TRBJ2-5, the V gene TRBV4-3; TRBD2 matches at 8 bases. The germline gives CDR1 LGHNA, CDR2 YSLEER. This CDR3 has 17 residues. The J segment lost 4 bases and the V segment lost 4 bases, leaving 14 bases of the junction unmatched. CDR3 sequence: CASSPAPTTGGGETQYF. As DNA, the CDR3 is TGCGCCAGCAGCCCCGCCCCAACGACGGGAGGGGGAGAGACCCAGTACTTC.

This clonotype has a handful of counts. The CDR3 nucleotides are TGTGTTACAAATTGGGACAATGAGCAGTTCTTC. Translated, it gives CVTNWDNEQFF. The gene calls are TRBV7-9 and TRBJ2-1; D is uncertain. The CDR3 sequence is 11 residues long. Germline V gene data show CDR1 as SEHNR and CDR2 as FQNEAQ (reference sequence). Full variable domain (rest looked up from reference TRBV7-9 and TRBJ2-1): DTGVSQNPRHKITKRGQNVTFRCDPISEHNRLYWYRQTLGQGPEFLTYFQNEAQLEKSRLLSDRFSAERPKGSFSTLEIQRTEQGDSAMYLCVTNWDNEQFFGPGTRLTVL.

This chain joins TRBV19 and TRBJ1-4; D is undetermined. The CDR3 has 14 residues. Trimming cost V 3 bases and J 5 bases, with 10 bases left between them. The germline V gene has CDR1 LNHDA and CDR2 SQIVND (reference sequence). CDR3 amino acids: CASSIGQKNEKLFF. In DNA, the CDR3 is TGTGCCAGTAGTATCGGGCAGAAAAATGAAAAACTGTTTTTT.

This clonotype was counted a few times. V usage is TRBV15 and J usage is TRBJ2-2, with D hard to call. The CDR3 contains 14 residues. CDR1 LNHNV and CDR2 YYDKDF come from the germline V gene (reference sequence). V lost 2 bases to trimming and J lost 5 bases, with 9 bases between them. DNA of the CDR3: TGTGCCACCAGCAGAAAAGTGAGGACCGGGGAGCTGTTTTTT. Translation: CATSRKVRTGELFF.

V is TRBV9 and J is TRBJ2-2; tentatively, D is TRBD2 (6 bases). The germline V gene has CDR1 SGDLS and CDR2 YYNGEE. The V and J ends lost 1 base and 6 bases respectively, with 7 bases between them. This CDR3 comprises 13 residues. CDR3 protein: CASSVWGAGELFF. In DNA, the CDR3 is TGTGCCAGCAGCGTATGGGGGGCCGGGGAGCTGTTTTTT.

In this sample, this clonotype turned up a few times. CDR3 nucleotides: TGTGCCAGCAGCCGGGACAGGGGTAAAGGTGGCTACACCTTC. It translates to CASSRDRGKGGYTF. The chain recombines TRBV12-3 or TRBV12-4 with TRBJ1-2, with 10 bases identical to TRBD1. This CDR3 spans 14 amino acids. V shed 6 bases and J 7 bases; nucleotides not matched to a gene: 8.

This rearrangement joins TRBV12-3 or TRBV12-4 to TRBJ2-7; perhaps TRBD2 as D (6 bases). V was trimmed by 8 bases and J by 6 bases, leaving 17 bases between them. This CDR3 spans 13 amino acids. Here the CDR3 DNA reads TGTGCCAGCGCCGGGGGATGGGGAGGCGAGCAGTACTTC. Its protein product is CASAGGWGGEQYF.

The chain uses TRBV15 and TRBJ2-1, with 9 bases fitting TRBD1. Germline trimming cut 5 bases from V and 6 bases from J; bases unmatched to any gene: 5. The CDR3 consists of 14 residues. CDR1 and CDR2 (germline): LNHNV, YYDKDF (reference sequence). The CDR3 loop reads CATSGDRGGNEQFF. The CDR3 DNA reads TGTGCCACCAGCGGCGACAGGGGGGGCAATGAGCAGTTCTTC.